This T cell receptor beta chain was found in a study of shared clonotypes between healthy human individuals. Study-level points and caveats: It was the few donors that limited the genetic and exposure-history diversity represented.

Repertoires were generated with immunoSEQ multiplex PCR, while TCRdb's copy carries only in-frame clones and drops some. Of under 600,000 clones listed, roughly 72% are singletons. Recent acute infections and vaccinations were absent in the healthy HIV-negative adult donors. Every donor was a Caucasian adult from Nashville, Tennessee. About this clone itself: Its antigen is still unknown.

The length of the CDR3 is 14 residues. CDR1 and CDR2 from the germline V gene are WNHNN and SYGVQD (reference sequence). V was shortened by 7 bases and J by 1 base, with 13 bases between the two germline ends. V and J are TRBV10-1 and TRBJ1-1; D is possibly TRBD1 (6 bases). This sequence was found in a woman between 40 and 50 years old in good health. Some clones in this sample may be carry-over from other donors' samples. What was sequenced was PBMCs. In DNA form, the CDR3 reads TGCGCCAGCATCGAGGCAGGGGCGAACACTGAAGCTTTCTTT. Translation gives CASIEAGANTEAFF.